This T cell receptor (beta chain) is from a study of T cell responses to AZD1222 COVID-19 vaccine. Study context: Pooled together were second doses at about 4 or about 12 weeks. Study results and caveats: Only a handful of people who got AZD1222 tested seropositive at baseline. Researchers report vaccine-associated CD4 TCRs spanning spike, with dominance at 160-218 and 743-854. The study sampled repertoires only after the peak T cell response.

On this clone itself: No antigen is known for it.

TCRdb's copy holds only in-frame clones and misses some; the assay was immunoSEQ multiplex PCR. The sample consists of about 150,000 clones, 90% of them appearing once. Looked up from germline, CDR1 is MNHEY and CDR2 is SVGAGI. Trimming shortened V by 4 bases and J by 9 bases, and 10 bases separated the two germline ends. The CDR3 is 11 residues long. The chain uses TRBV6-5 and TRBJ2-7; D is ambiguous. The TCR originated in an adult in good health. The sample here was peripheral blood, taken on day 0 of AZD1222 vaccination. The CDR3 DNA follows: TGTGCCAGCAGTTTCCAGGACCGGCAGTACTTC. It codes for CASSFQDRQYF.